The clone carrying this TCR beta chain was observed a single time. The same CDR3 also results from other DNA sequences found in this sample. This sample is part of a study of shared clonotypes between healthy human individuals. In the sorted-subset replicate PCRs, 200 ng DNA, 25,000 to 30,000 T cell genomes, was used. This table comes from immunoSEQ multiplex PCR, and its TCRdb copy is limited to in-frame clones, with some not included. This repertoire shows 2 million to 2.5 million clones, about nine tenths found once; its top ten account for about 0.36%. This CDR3 has 13 amino acids. Trimming stripped 6 bases from V and 2 bases from J, with 10 bases between. The V gene's germline CDR1 is MNHNS and CDR2 SASEGT.

The genes are TRBV6-1 and TRBJ1-2, with D hard to call. This receptor was taken from a man aged 18 to 30 in good health. Some clones in this sample may be carry-over from other donors' samples. Sequencing input: naive CD4+ T cells from PBMCs. Documented subset: CD45RA+ positively selected. The CDR3 coding sequence is TGTGCCAGCAGCCGGGGTGCGAACTATGGCTACACCTTC. This translates into CASSRGANYGYTF.